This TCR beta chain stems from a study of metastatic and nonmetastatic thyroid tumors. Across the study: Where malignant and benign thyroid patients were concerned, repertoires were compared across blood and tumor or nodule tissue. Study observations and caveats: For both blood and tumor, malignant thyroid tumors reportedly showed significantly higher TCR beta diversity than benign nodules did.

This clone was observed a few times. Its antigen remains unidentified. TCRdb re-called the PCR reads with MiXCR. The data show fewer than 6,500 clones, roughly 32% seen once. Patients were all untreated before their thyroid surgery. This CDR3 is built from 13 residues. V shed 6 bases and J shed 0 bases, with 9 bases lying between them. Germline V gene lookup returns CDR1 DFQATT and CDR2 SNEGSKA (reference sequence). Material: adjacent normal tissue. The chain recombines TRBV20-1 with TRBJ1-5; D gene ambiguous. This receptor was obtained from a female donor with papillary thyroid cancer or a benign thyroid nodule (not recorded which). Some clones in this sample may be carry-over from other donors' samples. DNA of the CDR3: TGCAGTGCAGACGATTATAGCAATCAGCCCCAGCATTTT. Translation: CSADDYSNQPQHF.